Sequencing of this T cell receptor beta chain was carried out in a study of blood T cell repertoires in COVID-19. Study at large: The United States, Italy and Spain provided the acute and convalescent COVID-19 samples. PBMCs, B-cell-depleted T cells, or T cells were the source of the cDNA or gDNA that made up the material.

Authors' methods: The assay estimated nucleated cells by amplifying reference gene primers. Only in-frame clones appear in the TCRdb table, and some are missing; sequencing was by immunoSEQ multiplex PCR. That table gives V, J and clone size, and the DNA gave D and trimming. The table includes around 220,000 clones, around nine tenths detected once. With 6 bases removed from V and 9 bases from J, the gap between germline ends came to 12 bases. The CDR3 loop spans 12 amino acids. Specimen: peripheral blood. The sequence was collected from a man between 18 and 35 years old with active or convalescent COVID-19. The chain joins TRBV12-3 or TRBV12-4 to TRBJ1-3, with a weak D call TRBD1 (5 bases). CDR3 coding DNA: TGTGCCAGCAGGGAGACAGAACCCACCATATATTTT. Translated: CASRETEPTIYF.